Below, 3 T cell receptor beta chains from the same sample are listed, as sequenced in a study of T cell responses to AZD1222 COVID-19 vaccine. Repertoires were generated with immunoSEQ multiplex PCR, while TCRdb's copy carries only in-frame clones and drops some. The sample holds around 130,000 clones, 88% seen once. The sequences come from peripheral blood, collected on day 0 of AZD1222 vaccination. The receptors here all came from an adult in good health.

The rearrangement uses TRBV30 and TRBJ1-2; D gene ambiguous. The CDR3 covers 15 residues. Trimming removed 2 bases at V and 2 bases at J, with 15 bases between. Germline assignment: CDR1 GTSNPN and CDR2 SVGIG (reference sequence). CDR3 nucleotide sequence: TGTGCCTGGAGTAGGAGCACATCCCGAAACTATGGCTACACCTTC. Amino acids: CAWSRSTSRNYGYTF.

J is TRBJ1-4 and V is TRBV7-6; 10 bases fit TRBD1. V was pared by 0 bases and J by 1 base, with 2 bases of the junction left unmatched. The germline V gene has CDR1 SGHVS and CDR2 FNYEAQ. The CDR3 is 17 amino acids. The CDR3 sequence: CASSLAGTGVTNEKLFF. In nucleotides, the CDR3 is TGTGCCAGCAGCTTAGCCGGGACAGGGGTAACTAATGAAAAACTGTTTTTT. Using reference TRBV7-6 and TRBJ1-4 for the parts outside the CDR3, the full variable domain is GAGVSQSPRYKVTKRGQDVALRCDPISGHVSLYWYRQALGQGPEFLTYFNYEAQQDKSGLPNDRFSAERPEGSISTLTIQRTEQRDSAMYRCASSLAGTGVTNEKLFFGSGTQLSVL.

With respect to this clone: The sample has other DNA sequences that encode this CDR3 too. The V gene is TRBV5-1, the J gene TRBJ2-7; no definite D call. With 0 bases removed from V and 0 bases from J, the gap between germline ends came to 7 bases. Per germline, CDR1 SGHRS and CDR2 YFSETQ. The CDR3 runs 14 residues. Here the CDR3 reads CASSLAGSSYEQYF. The CDR3 DNA reads as TGCGCCAGCAGCTTGGCAGGATCCTCCTACGAGCAGTACTTC.